These 14 T cell receptor beta chains were all obtained from the same sample, sequenced in a study of T cells in Graves' hyperthyroidism and ophthalmopathy. TCR beta CDR3 regions were amplified from RNA. Researchers ran a first-round RT-PCR on the TCR CDR3 using the HTBI primer set. TCRdb redid the calling of the multiplex PCR reads with MiXCR, one entry per CDR3 protein. The sample has a few hundred thousand distinct CDR3 sequences, 15% to 20% seen once. Sequencing was performed on blood. The source of these receptors is a woman younger than 45 with Graves' ophthalmopathy.

This clonotype has a count of ten or more. V and J are TRBV7-2 and TRBJ2-5; 8 nucleotides align to TRBD1. The V segment lost 2 bases and the J segment 5 bases; nucleotides outside the gene matches: 7. Germline V gives CDR1 SGHTA, CDR2 FQGNSA. The CDR3 is 15 amino acids. CDR3 region: CASSLSTGGWETQYF. CDR3 DNA sequence: TGTGCCAGCAGCTTAAGTACAGGGGGTTGGGAGACCCAGTACTTC.

This clonotype was detected only a few times. The rearrangement uses TRBV28 and TRBJ2-7, with TRBD2 matching over 7 bases. V gave up 1 base and J gave up 7 bases; unmatched junction bases: 10. In germline, CDR1 is MDHEN, CDR2 SYDVKM. The CDR3 sequence is 15 residues long. The chain's CDR3 is CASSLSGGSLGEQYF. For the CDR3, the DNA is TGTGCCAGCAGTTTATCTGGCGGGAGTCTAGGGGAGCAGTACTTC. Variable domain in full (rest from reference TRBV28 and TRBJ2-7): DVKVTQSSRYLVKRTGEKVFLECVQDMDHENMFWYRQDPGLGLRLIYFSYDVKMKEKGDIPEGYSVSREKKERFSLILESASTNQTSMYLCASSLSGGSLGEQYFGPGTRLTVT.

This clonotype has more than one count but fewer than ten. The chain has TRBV7-2 and TRBJ2-3; the D is unclear. Germline V gene data show CDR1 as SGHTA and CDR2 as FQGNSA. V dropped 4 bases and J dropped 2 bases, with 28 bases sitting between them. The CDR3 loop spans 20 amino acids. CDR3 sequence: CASSSTPDRPAGGYTDTQYF. DNA for the CDR3: TGTGCCAGCAGCTCCACGCCGGACCGCCCTGCCGGTGGGTACACAGATACGCAGTATTTT.

The J gene is TRBJ1-1, the V gene TRBV7-9; D remains unclear. V shed 4 bases and J shed 3 bases, with 9 bases lying between them. The germline V gene has CDR1 SEHNR and CDR2 FQNEAQ (reference sequence). The CDR3 runs 13 residues. The CDR3 is CASSSGRDTEAFF. The CDR3 region has the DNA TGTGCCAGCAGCTCCGGACGGGACACTGAAGCTTTCTTT.

This clonotype showed up just a few times. This rearrangement joins TRBV6-2 or TRBV6-3 to TRBJ1-2; 7 bases are shared with TRBD1. CDR3 length: 14 amino acids. Germline trimming cut 6 bases from V and 8 bases from J; bases unmatched to any gene: 12. Per germline, CDR1 MNHEY and CDR2 SVGEGT. The CDR3 DNA sequence: TGTGCCAGCAGAGCTTCGGGGACAGCCGGGGGCTACACCTTC. Residues: CASRASGTAGGYTF.

As concerns this clonotype: A read error is possible here, since a much larger clone lies one base away. CDR3 nucleotides: TGCAGCGTACTATACAGCTATCAGTTCTTC. Translating it yields CSVLYSYQFF. The chain uses TRBV29-1 and TRBJ2-1; D gene ambiguous. CDR1 is SQVTM, CDR2 ANQGSEA, per germline. Between the trimmed V and J ends, which lost 6 bases and 13 bases, there was a span of 13 bases. The CDR3 covers 10 residues.

The chain combines TRBV6-5 with TRBJ2-1; perhaps TRBD2 as D (6 bases). Germline assignment: CDR1 MNHEY and CDR2 SVGAGI. The germline V and J ends were trimmed by 2 bases and 0 bases, with 17 bases remaining between them. The CDR3 is made up of 18 amino acids. The CDR3 loop reads CASSYLELARSSYNEQFF. CDR3 nucleotides: TGTGCCAGCAGTTACCTAGAACTAGCTCGAAGCTCCTACAATGAGCAGTTCTTC.

CDR3 protein: CSARPGQGAFSGANVLTF. Written as DNA, the CDR3 is TGCAGTGCTAGACCCGGACAGGGGGCCTTCTCTGGGGCCAACGTCCTGACTTTC. The rearrangement joins TRBV20-1 to TRBJ2-6; the match to TRBD1 covers 11 bases. The CDR3 is 18 residues long. The V gene end was trimmed by 2 bases and the J gene end by 0 bases; junction bases not matched to a gene: 6. In germline, CDR1 is DFQATT, CDR2 SNEGSKA (reference sequence).

Ten or more counts support this clonotype. The CDR3 DNA follows: TGTGCCAGCTCACCGTATCTAGCGGGAGGAGCAGATACGCAGTATTTT. Residues: CASSPYLAGGADTQYF. The genes are TRBV18 and TRBJ2-3, with 11 positions matching TRBD2. Losses at the gene ends were 3 bases for V and 4 bases for J; bases not matched to a gene: 6. The CDR3 loop spans 16 amino acids. In germline, CDR1 is KGHSH, CDR2 LQKENI. The complete variable domain, with remaining parts taken from reference TRBV18 and TRBJ2-3, reads NAGVMQNPRHLVRRRGQEARLRCSPMKGHSHVYWYRQLPEEGLKFMVYLQKENIIDESGMPKERFSAEFPKEGPSILRIQQVVRGDSAAYFCASSPYLAGGADTQYFGPGTRLTVL.

This clonotype was counted many times. The chain links TRBV5-1 to TRBJ1-2, with D hard to call. The CDR3 extends over 14 amino acids. Germline V gene lookup returns CDR1 SGHRS and CDR2 YFSETQ. Trimming stripped 1 base from V and 6 bases from J, with 13 bases between. CDR3 in DNA: TGCGCCAGCAGCTTGAGGGTTCCTACCAATGGCTACACCTTC. This codes for CASSLRVPTNGYTF.

V gene TRBV29-1 combines with J gene TRBJ1-4, with D maybe TRBD1 (5 bases). Looked up from germline, CDR1 is SQVTM and CDR2 is ANQGSEA. The ends were cut back, 6 bases at V and 10 bases at J, with 18 bases in the middle. The CDR3 runs 13 residues. CDR3: CSVPSGGIGKLFF. The CDR3 DNA reads TGCAGCGTCCCCTCGGGGGGGATAGGAAAACTGTTTTTT.

This clonotype was found a few times. The chain has TRBV28 and TRBJ2-4; no definite D call. Looked up from germline, CDR1 is MDHEN and CDR2 is SYDVKM. V was cut by 3 bases and J by 8 bases, with 11 bases left in between. This CDR3 spans 13 amino acids. For the CDR3, the DNA is TGTGCCAGCAGTTTGGTTGTTTTTCACATTCAGTACTTC. This sequence encodes CASSLVVFHIQYF.

This clonotype has a count of ten or more. The rearrangement joins TRBV9 to TRBJ2-5; TRBD2 matches 8 bases. Germline CDR1 SGDLS, CDR2 YYNGEE. The CDR3 is made up of 13 amino acids. The J segment lost 5 bases and the V segment lost 4 bases, leaving 4 bases of the junction unmatched. The CDR3 is CASSSPGGETQYF. CDR3 DNA sequence: TGTGCCAGCAGCTCCCCGGGGGGGGAGACCCAGTACTTC. Based on the CDR3 plus reference TRBV9 and TRBJ2-5, the full variable domain is DSGVTQTPKHLITATGQRVTLRCSPRSGDLSVYWYQQSLDQGLQFLIQYYNGEERAKGNILERFSAQQFPDLHSELNLSSLELGDSALYFCASSSPGGETQYFGPGTRLLVL.

The table lists this clonotype with a few counts. V gene TRBV29-1 combines with J gene TRBJ2-6; D is unclear. The germline V gene encodes CDR1 SQVTM and CDR2 ANQGSEA. This CDR3 contains 14 residues. V shed 7 bases and J shed 1 base, with 11 bases lying between them. CDR3 nucleotide sequence: TGCAGCGCCTTGACCCTTTCTGGGGCCAACGTCCTGACTTTC. It specifies CSALTLSGANVLTF.